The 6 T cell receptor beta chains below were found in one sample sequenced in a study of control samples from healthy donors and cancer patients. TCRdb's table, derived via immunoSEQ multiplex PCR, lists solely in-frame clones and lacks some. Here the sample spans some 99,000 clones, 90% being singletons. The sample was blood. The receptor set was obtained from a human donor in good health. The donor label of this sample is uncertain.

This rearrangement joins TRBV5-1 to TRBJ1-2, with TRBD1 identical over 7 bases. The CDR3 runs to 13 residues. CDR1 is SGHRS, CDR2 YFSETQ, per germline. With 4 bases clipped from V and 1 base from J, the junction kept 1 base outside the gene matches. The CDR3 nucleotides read TGCGCCAGCAGCGGGGACAGTAACTATGGCTACACCTTC. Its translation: CASSGDSNYGYTF.

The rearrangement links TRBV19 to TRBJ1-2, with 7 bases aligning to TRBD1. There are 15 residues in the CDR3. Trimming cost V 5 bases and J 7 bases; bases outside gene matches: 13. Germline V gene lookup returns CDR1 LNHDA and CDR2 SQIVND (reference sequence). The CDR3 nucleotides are TGTGCCAGTAGTCCTGACAGGGTCATAGTTGGTGGCTACACCTTC. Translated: CASSPDRVIVGGYTF.

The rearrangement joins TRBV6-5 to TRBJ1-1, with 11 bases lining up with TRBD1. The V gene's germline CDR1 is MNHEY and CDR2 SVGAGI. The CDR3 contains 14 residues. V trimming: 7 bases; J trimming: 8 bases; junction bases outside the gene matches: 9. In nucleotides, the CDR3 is TGTGCCAGCATTTGGGGCGGACAGGGGGCCGAAGCTTTCTTT. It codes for CASIWGGQGAEAFF.

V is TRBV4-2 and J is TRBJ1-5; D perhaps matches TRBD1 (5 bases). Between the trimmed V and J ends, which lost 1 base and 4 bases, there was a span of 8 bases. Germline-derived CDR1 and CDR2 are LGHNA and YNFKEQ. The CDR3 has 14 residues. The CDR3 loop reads CASSQVGGNQPQHF. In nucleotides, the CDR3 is TGTGCCAGCAGCCAAGTTGGGGGGAATCAGCCCCAGCATTTT.

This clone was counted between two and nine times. CDR3 loop: CASRGGDRGNTGELFF. For the CDR3, the DNA is TGTGCCAGCAGGGGCGGCGACAGGGGGAACACCGGGGAGCTGTTTTTT. The genes are TRBV27 and TRBJ2-2; 8 bases are a match to TRBD1. Germline V CDR1 and CDR2: MNHEY, SMNVEV (reference sequence). With V trimmed by 6 bases and J by 1 base, 7 bases remained unmatched. The CDR3 has 16 amino acids.

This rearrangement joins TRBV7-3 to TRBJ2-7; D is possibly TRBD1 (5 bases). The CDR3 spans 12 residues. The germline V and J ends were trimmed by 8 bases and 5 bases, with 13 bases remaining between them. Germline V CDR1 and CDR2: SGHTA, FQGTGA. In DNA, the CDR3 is TGTGCCAGCCTGGGGCGAATCCACGAGCAGTACGTC. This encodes CASLGRIHEQYV.